This T cell receptor (beta chain) was captured by sequencing in a study of neurological immune-mediated disorders. General observations from the study: Private repertoires in all groups were suggested by the finding that expanded clones across subjects shared no CDR3 amino acid sequences. Repertoires from 18 of 34 multiple sclerosis patients grouped phylogenetically into a related-CDR3 cluster, suggesting a possible signature. TCR clonal expansion peaked in HTLV-1-associated myelopathy patients and was lowest in multiple sclerosis patients.

This clonotype was counted many times. What it binds is not known. TCRdb re-called the 5' RACE reads through MiXCR, storing one row per CDR3 protein. The data hold roughly 70,000 distinct CDR3 sequences, with 5.2% observed a single time. This CDR3 spans 9 amino acids. Trimming pared 11 bases from V and 4 bases from J, leaving 6 bases between. The germline V gene has CDR1 MGHDK and CDR2 SYGVNS. Source material was 2 million unsorted PBMCs, stored at -80 °C in RNAlater. The sequencing input was PBMCs. This chain connects TRBV25-1 to TRBJ2-7; D unclear. This receptor was obtained from a young woman with multiple sclerosis. The CDR3 DNA reads as TGTGCCTTACAATACGAGCAGTACTTC. Residues: CALQYEQYF.